The 23 T cell receptor beta chains given below trace back to one sample, sequenced in a study of cytomegalovirus exposure and HLA in healthy donors. TCRdb's copy holds only in-frame clones and misses some; the assay was immunoSEQ multiplex PCR. The table includes around 130,000 clones, just under 90% detected once. Source material: PBMCs. The receptor set was obtained from a man aged 25 to 40 in good health and CMV-seronegative.

The rearrangement uses TRBV29-1 and TRBJ2-7; 10 bases are shared with TRBD2. CDR3 length equals 16 residues. The trim removed 0 bases at V and 4 bases at J, leaving 9 bases unmatched. Germline V gene lookup returns CDR1 SQVTM and CDR2 ANQGSEA. Written as DNA, the CDR3 is TGCAGCGTTGAAGAAGCTAGCGGGGGCCGAGATTACGAGCAGTACTTC. Its translation: CSVEEASGGRDYEQYF.

The gene calls are TRBV19 and TRBJ2-3; D remains ambiguous. V was cut by 1 base and J by 2 bases, with 13 bases left in between. CDR1 LNHDA and CDR2 SQIVND come from the germline V gene (reference sequence). The CDR3 is 16 amino acids. As DNA, the CDR3 is TGTGCCAGTAGTATAGTGCTGGGCAGCAACACAGATACGCAGTATTTT. Translating it yields CASSIVLGSNTDTQYF.

The chain recombines TRBV18 with TRBJ2-1; D gene uncertain. The CDR3 is 13 amino acids. The V end lost 5 bases, the J end lost 5 bases, and 10 bases lay between the germline ends. The germline V gene encodes CDR1 KGHSH and CDR2 LQKENI. This CDR3 is CASSSGLHNEQFF. The CDR3 DNA is TGTGCCAGCTCATCCGGGTTACACAATGAGCAGTTCTTC. Combining the CDR3 with reference TRBV18 and TRBJ2-1 gives the whole variable domain NAGVMQNPRHLVRRRGQEARLRCSPMKGHSHVYWYRQLPEEGLKFMVYLQKENIIDESGMPKERFSAEFPKEGPSILRIQQVVRGDSAAYFCASSSGLHNEQFFGPGTRLTVL.

V gene TRBV6-5 combines with J gene TRBJ1-1; 7 bases line up with TRBD1. The V segment lost 2 bases and the J segment 5 bases; nucleotides outside the gene matches: 8. CDR3 size: 15 residues. The germline gives CDR1 MNHEY, CDR2 SVGAGI. In DNA form, the CDR3 reads TGTGCCAGCAGTTACCTGACAGGGTTTAGGACTGAAGCTTTCTTT. As protein: CASSYLTGFRTEAFF.

The rearrangement uses TRBV7-9 and TRBJ1-6, with unresolved D. Germline lookup yields CDR1 SEHNR and CDR2 FQNEAQ (reference sequence). V was shortened by 2 bases and J by 10 bases, with 6 bases between the two germline ends. This CDR3 is 12 amino acids long. The CDR3 nucleotides are TGTGCCAGCAGCTTAAATTCGTCACCCCTCCACTTT. As protein: CASSLNSSPLHF.

CDR3 in amino acids: CASSIEVQWDFGNQPQHF. The CDR3 DNA reads TGTGCCAGTAGTATAGAGGTCCAGTGGGACTTTGGCAATCAGCCCCAGCATTTT. This chain links TRBV19 with TRBJ1-5; a possible D gene is TRBD1 (5 bases). V lost 0 bases and J lost 2, with 17 bases in between. Germline CDR1 is LNHDA and CDR2 is SQIVND (reference sequence). The CDR3 has 18 residues.

The chain has TRBV10-3 and TRBJ2-7, with 8 bases fitting TRBD1. Losses at the gene ends were 3 bases for V and 4 bases for J; bases not matched to a gene: 2. The CDR3 consists of 13 residues. Germline V gives CDR1 ENHRY, CDR2 SYGVKD. Written as DNA, the CDR3 is TGTGCCATCAGTGACAGGGGGCTGTACGAGCAGTACTTC. Protein sequence: CAISDRGLYEQYF.

The chain employs TRBV20-1 and TRBJ1-2; D not certain. The CDR3 has 11 residues. V gave up 3 bases and J gave up 8 bases, with 10 bases separating them. Looked up from germline, CDR1 is DFQATT and CDR2 is SNEGSKA (reference sequence). Here the CDR3 reads CSARTSGGYTF. CDR3 nucleotides: TGCAGTGCTAGGACGTCCGGGGGCTACACCTTC.

Here the CDR3 reads CASSAGIGSDGYTF. CDR3 nucleotides: TGTGCCAGCAGTGCAGGAATTGGTTCTGATGGCTACACCTTC. The V call is TRBV28, the J call TRBJ1-2; D ambiguous. The germline CDR1 and CDR2 sequences are MDHEN and SYDVKM. This CDR3 spans 14 amino acids. V dropped 5 bases and J dropped 6 bases, with 16 bases sitting between them.

This clone showed up just once. The CDR3 DNA sequence: TGCAGCGTTGAAGGGGCAGGGATCTACAATGAGCAGTTCTTC. It is translated as CSVEGAGIYNEQFF. This chain connects TRBV29-1 to TRBJ2-1; tentatively, D is TRBD1 (5 bases). Germline V CDR1 and CDR2: SQVTM, ANQGSEA. The CDR3 contains 14 residues. Trimming removed 1 base at V and 3 bases at J, with 10 bases between.

This clone has a handful of counts. V and J are TRBV4-1 and TRBJ1-6, with 9 bases that match TRBD1. The CDR3 is made up of 17 amino acids. V lost 6 bases, J lost 5 bases, and 11 bases stayed unmatched. CDR1 MGHRA and CDR2 YSYEKL come from the germline V gene. This CDR3 reads CASRSTRDRADNSPLHF. The CDR3 DNA follows: TGCGCCAGCAGGAGTACTAGGGACAGGGCCGATAATTCACCCCTCCACTTT.

The V and J genes are TRBV19 and TRBJ1-2; 7 bases map to TRBD1. Germline values: CDR1 LNHDA, CDR2 SQIVND (reference sequence). V trimming: 3 bases; J trimming: 6 bases; junction bases outside the gene matches: 7. CDR3 size: 14 residues. The CDR3: CASSIVGDSHGYTF. The CDR3 DNA reads TGTGCCAGTAGTATCGTCGGGGACAGCCATGGCTACACCTTC. The whole variable domain, remainder taken from reference TRBV19 and TRBJ1-2, is DGGITQSPKYLFRKEGQNVTLSCEQNLNHDAMYWYRQDPGQGLRLIYYSQIVNDFQKGDIAEGYSVSREKKESFPLTVTSAQKNPTAFYLCASSIVGDSHGYTFGSGTRLTVV.

This chain joins TRBV7-2 and TRBJ1-2; 8 nucleotides agree with TRBD1. V lost 3 bases and J lost 4; bases outside the gene matches: 7. The CDR3 has 15 residues. Germline assignment: CDR1 SGHTA and CDR2 FQGNSA. Here the CDR3 reads CASSFGQGVIYGYTF. The DNA of the CDR3 is TGTGCCAGCAGCTTTGGACAGGGAGTAATCTATGGCTACACCTTC.

V and J are TRBV5-6 and TRBJ1-2; 9 bases are a match to TRBD1. Germline CDR1 and CDR2: SGHDT and YYEEEE. J gave up 4 bases and V 5 bases, and 12 bases lay outside the gene matches. The CDR3 sequence is 16 residues long. In DNA form, the CDR3 reads TGTGCCAGCAGGACGAGAAACAGGGGGCGCATCTATGGCTACACCTTC. It is translated as CASRTRNRGRIYGYTF.

The V and J genes are TRBV10-3 and TRBJ1-3; 9 nucleotides line up with TRBD1. CDR3 size: 19 residues. Germline loops: CDR1 ENHRY, CDR2 SYGVKD. The J segment lost 0 bases and the V segment lost 1 base, leaving 10 bases of the junction unmatched. The CDR3 region is CAISELPGQGSFSGNTIYF. CDR3 DNA: TGTGCCATCAGTGAGTTGCCGGGACAGGGAAGCTTCTCTGGAAACACCATATATTTT.

J is TRBJ1-1 and V is TRBV27; possibly TRBD1 for D (6 bases). Deletions cut 2 bases from V and 4 bases from J, with 11 bases between. Per germline, CDR1 MNHEY and CDR2 SMNVEV (reference sequence). CDR3 length: 14 amino acids. CDR3 in amino acids: CASSLGRGGTEAFF. The CDR3 DNA reads as TGTGCCAGCAGTTTAGGCCGAGGGGGCACTGAAGCTTTCTTT.

This chain links TRBV9 with TRBJ2-7, with D perhaps TRBD1 (5 bases). Germline V lookup: CDR1 SGDLS, CDR2 YYNGEE. This CDR3 comprises 14 residues. Trimming stripped 0 bases from V and 3 bases from J, with 10 bases between. The CDR3 DNA follows: TGTGCCAGCAGCGTAGCTGCAGGGATCTACGAGCAGTACTTC. Encoded protein: CASSVAAGIYEQYF. Full variable domain (outside the CDR3, taken from reference TRBV9 and TRBJ2-7): DSGVTQTPKHLITATGQRVTLRCSPRSGDLSVYWYQQSLDQGLQFLIQYYNGEERAKGNILERFSAQQFPDLHSELNLSSLELGDSALYFCASSVAAGIYEQYFGPGTRLTVT.

The chain uses TRBV11-2 and TRBJ1-2; D remains unclear. Germline V gene data show CDR1 as SGHAT and CDR2 as FQNNGV. The CDR3 has 13 amino acids. Trimming shortened V by 2 bases and J by 6 bases, and 10 bases separated the two germline ends. The CDR3 DNA sequence: TGTGCCAGCAGCTTAACCGGCGAGGATGGCTACACCTTC. It specifies CASSLTGEDGYTF.

This rearrangement joins TRBV11-2 to TRBJ2-4, with D maybe TRBD2 (6 bases). Germline V CDR1 and CDR2: SGHAT, FQNNGV. The CDR3 extends over 15 amino acids. Trimming removed 5 bases at V and 3 bases at J, with 14 bases between. This chain's CDR3 is CASSQGGGLKNIQYF. CDR3 nucleotide sequence: TGTGCCAGCAGCCAGGGAGGAGGCCTCAAAAACATTCAGTACTTC.

V and J are TRBV9 and TRBJ2-3, with unresolved D. With 6 bases removed from V and 2 bases from J, the gap between germline ends came to 10 bases. From germline, CDR1 is SGDLS and CDR2 YYNGEE. This CDR3 spans 13 amino acids. This CDR3 is CASTRSPTDTQYF. In DNA form, the CDR3 reads TGTGCCAGCACCCGGTCCCCCACAGATACGCAGTATTTT.

The V and J genes are TRBV19 and TRBJ2-1; weak D call: TRBD1 (6 bases). This CDR3 region has 14 residues. The germline CDR1 and CDR2 sequences are LNHDA and SQIVND (reference sequence). Deletions cut 8 bases from V and 0 bases from J, with 11 bases between. For the CDR3, the DNA is TGTGCCAGTTCAGGGGTAAGCTCCTACAATGAGCAGTTCTTC. The encoded protein is CASSGVSSYNEQFF.

The genes are TRBV2 and TRBJ1-2, with TRBD1 as a possible D gene (6 bases). V was shortened by 5 bases and J by 8 bases, with 15 bases between the two germline ends. The CDR3 spans 13 residues. The germline CDR1 and CDR2 sequences are SNHLY and FYNNEI. CDR3 sequence (DNA): TGTGCCAGCAGTCCAAAGAGGACAGAAGGCTACACCTTC. Its protein product is CASSPKRTEGYTF.

J is TRBJ2-1 and V is TRBV29-1, with 9 bases lining up with TRBD2. V was clipped by 7 bases and J by 0 bases; unmatched bases: 10. This CDR3 contains 16 residues. Per germline, CDR1 SQVTM and CDR2 ANQGSEA. The CDR3 loop is CSGIRVAGVSYNEQFF. CDR3 nucleotides: TGCAGCGGGATTCGGGTAGCGGGAGTCTCCTACAATGAGCAGTTCTTC.